This TCR beta chain originates from a study of early T cells in non-severe SARS-CoV-2 infection. On the study more broadly: Bulk RNA taken from unsorted whole blood was sequenced, leaving chains unpaired. The study's findings and limits: CD4 and private specificities were missed by VDJdb matching, which favored anti-spike CD8 responses.

This clonotype has more than one count but fewer than ten. Antigen specificity is unknown. Researchers tagged individual cDNA molecules with unique molecular identifiers. TCRdb re-called the 5' RACE reads with MiXCR, one entry per CDR3 protein. Here the sample spans about 60,000 distinct CDR3 sequences, 8% to 9.5% being singletons. The V segment lost 5 bases and the J segment 5 bases; nucleotides outside the gene matches: 17. The CDR3 is 18 amino acids. Germline CDR1 reads MDHEN; CDR2 reads SYDVKM. Sequencing used whole blood. The chain joins TRBV28 to TRBJ2-3, with TRBD2 matching 9 bases. The TCR was taken from an adult who was a healthcare worker with PCR-confirmed SARS-CoV-2 infection or an uninfected control (not recorded which). The CDR3 bases are TGTGCCAGCAGTGCGCCATTGACTAGCGGATATAAGAGAGATACGCAGTATTTT. This translates into CASSAPLTSGYKRDTQYF.